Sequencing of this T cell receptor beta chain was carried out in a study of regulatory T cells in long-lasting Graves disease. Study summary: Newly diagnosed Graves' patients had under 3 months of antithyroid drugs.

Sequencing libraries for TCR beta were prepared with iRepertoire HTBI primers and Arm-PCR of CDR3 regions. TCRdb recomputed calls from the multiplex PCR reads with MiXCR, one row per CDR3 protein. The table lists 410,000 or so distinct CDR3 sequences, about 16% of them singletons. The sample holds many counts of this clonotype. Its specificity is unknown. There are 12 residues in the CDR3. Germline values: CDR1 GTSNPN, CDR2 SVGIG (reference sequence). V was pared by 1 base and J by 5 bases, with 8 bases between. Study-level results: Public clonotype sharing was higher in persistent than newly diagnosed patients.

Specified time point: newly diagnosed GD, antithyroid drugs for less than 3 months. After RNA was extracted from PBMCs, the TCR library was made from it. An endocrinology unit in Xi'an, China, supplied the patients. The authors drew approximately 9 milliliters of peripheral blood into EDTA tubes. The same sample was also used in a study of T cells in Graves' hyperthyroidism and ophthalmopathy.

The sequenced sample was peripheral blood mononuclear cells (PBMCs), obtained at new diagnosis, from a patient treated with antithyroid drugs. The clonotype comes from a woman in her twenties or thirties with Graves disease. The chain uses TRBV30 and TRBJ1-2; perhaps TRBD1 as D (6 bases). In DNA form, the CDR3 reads TGTGCCTGGAGTGGGGGGCCGTATGGCTACACCTTC. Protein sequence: CAWSGGPYGYTF. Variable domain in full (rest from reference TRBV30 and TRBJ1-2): SQTIHQWPATLVQPVGSPLSLECTVEGTSNPNLYWYRQAAGRGLQLLFYSVGIGQISSEVPQNLSASRPQDRQFILSSKKLLLSDSGFYLCAWSGGPYGYTFGSGTRLTVV.